The T cell receptor beta chain described here comes from a study of shared clonotypes between healthy human individuals. Comment on this clone: Antigen unknown.

Study-level results: Since donors were few, the genetic and exposure-history diversity represented was limited.

This table comes from immunoSEQ multiplex PCR, and its TCRdb copy is limited to in-frame clones, with some not included. The sample contains some 2,100,000 clones, approximately 96% of which appear only once. V was shortened by 2 bases and J by 5 bases, with 13 bases between the two germline ends. Looked up from germline, CDR1 is SGDLS and CDR2 is YYNGEE. This CDR3 region has 14 residues. The donors, healthy adults who were HIV-negative, had experienced no recent acute infections or vaccinations. This receptor was taken from a man between 18 and 35 years old in good health. The chain joins TRBV9 to TRBJ1-1; possibly TRBD1 for D (6 bases). Sequencing was carried out using naive CD4+ T cells sorted from blood. Noted subset: CD45RA+ positively selected. DNA for the CDR3: TGTGCCAGCAGCGTCCTCAGGGGAGGAACTGAAGCTTTCTTT. Its translation: CASSVLRGGTEAFF.